The entry that follows covers one T cell receptor beta chain sequence. Its antigen remains unknown. Clones were read by immunoSEQ multiplex PCR, and TCRdb kept only the in-frame ones, dropping some. The data show under 55,000 clones, 75% to 90% seen once. This sample was taken from a study of radiotherapy plus CTLA-4 blockade in lung cancer. Study findings and constraints: Response, reportedly, was best predicted by interferon-beta along with early blood T cell clone dynamics. Subsequent to radiotherapy plus ipilimumab, tumor-derived TCR clones underwent expansion in blood.

V dropped 4 bases and J dropped 2; count of bases not matched to a gene: 12. Germline CDR1 is LGHNA and CDR2 is YSLEER. The CDR3 contains 18 residues. The rearrangement links TRBV4-3 to TRBJ2-3; 10 nucleotides agree with TRBD2. The TCR comes from a human donor with non-small cell lung cancer who had stable disease on radiotherapy plus ipilimumab. This material consisted of peripheral blood, taken from a patient treated with radiotherapy plus ipilimumab. The CDR3 DNA is TGCGCCAGCAGCCCCGAATTAAGACTAGCGGGCCTCACAGATACGCAGTATTTT. Amino acid sequence: CASSPELRLAGLTDTQYF.